This record covers a single TCR beta chain. The sample belongs to a study of blood T cell repertoires in COVID-19. On the study more broadly: The study drew acute and convalescent COVID-19 samples from the United States, Italy and Spain. The analysed material was cDNA or gDNA that came from T cells, B-cell-depleted T cells, or PBMCs.

Per the authors' pipeline: It was from reference gene primer amplification that nucleated cell counts were estimated. TCRdb's copy holds only in-frame clones and misses some; the assay was immunoSEQ multiplex PCR. V, J and clone size were drawn from that table, and D and trimming were deduced from the DNA. The sample yields roughly 220,000 clones, approximately 80% seen once. The length of the CDR3 is 17 residues. In germline, CDR1 is SGHVS, CDR2 FNYEAQ. The trim removed 1 base at V and 2 bases at J, leaving 6 bases unmatched. The receptor was derived from a man aged 30-40 years with active or convalescent COVID-19. The chain carries TRBV7-6 and TRBJ2-1; TRBD2 aligns across 9 bases. The source material was peripheral blood. The DNA of the CDR3 is TGTGCCAGCAGCTTAGGCGGGGGGGTTCCTCCCTACAATGAGCAGTTCTTC. It codes for CASSLGGGVPPYNEQFF. Supplemented by reference TRBV7-6 and TRBJ2-1, the full variable domain reads GAGVSQSPRYKVTKRGQDVALRCDPISGHVSLYWYRQALGQGPEFLTYFNYEAQQDKSGLPNDRFSAERPEGSISTLTIQRTEQRDSAMYRCASSLGGGVPPYNEQFFGPGTRLTVL.